The 2 T cell receptor beta chains reported below all come from one sample, sequenced in a study of shared clonotypes between healthy human individuals. The method was immunoSEQ multiplex PCR; TCRdb's version includes in-frame clones alone and lacks a portion of them. The profile covers approximately 1.5 million clones, with approximately 98% appearing a single time and approximately 0.45% taken by the ten largest. Sequenced input: naive CD4+ T cells sorted from blood. Specified subset: CD45RA+ positively selected. The source of these receptors is a man aged 30 to 45 in good health.

The rearrangement uses TRBV19 and TRBJ2-7, with 10 bases fitting TRBD1. Trimming took 4 bases from V and 6 from J; bases not matched to a gene: 9. The CDR3 length is 15 residues. In germline, CDR1 is LNHDA, CDR2 SQIVND (reference sequence). The CDR3 loop reads CASSTAGTGVFEQYF. DNA of the CDR3: TGTGCCAGTAGTACCGCCGGGACAGGGGTCTTCGAGCAGTACTTC.

The V call is TRBV28, the J call TRBJ2-2; D might be TRBD1 (5 bases). The length of the CDR3 is 18 residues. V was trimmed by 2 bases and J by 4 bases, leaving 20 bases between them. Germline V gives CDR1 MDHEN, CDR2 SYDVKM. The CDR3 region is CASSLMAGSAPGTGELFF. The DNA for the CDR3 is TGTGCCAGCAGTTTAATGGCAGGGTCTGCCCCGGGCACCGGGGAGCTGTTTTTT.